The 13 T cell receptor beta chains listed next were all sequenced from one sample in a study of cytomegalovirus exposure and HLA in healthy donors. The repertoire was sequenced with immunoSEQ multiplex PCR; TCRdb's copy has only in-frame clones and lacks some. The sample records approximately 160,000 clones, roughly nine tenths being singletons. Sequenced sample: PBMCs. All receptors come from a man aged 18 to 35 in good health and CMV-seropositive.

Here the CDR3 DNA reads TGCGCCAGCAGCTTGTCAGGAGGGGTCCACGAGCAGTACTTC. It yields the protein CASSLSGGVHEQYF. The chain has TRBV5-1 and TRBJ2-7; TRBD2 is a possible D gene (6 bases). Trimming stripped 1 base from V and 5 bases from J, with 13 bases between. This CDR3 comprises 14 residues. Germline V gene lookup returns CDR1 SGHRS and CDR2 YFSETQ.

This chain links TRBV5-1 with TRBJ1-4; 10 bases line up with TRBD1. The CDR3 runs 15 residues. The ends lost 4 bases at V and 7 bases at J; junction bases unmatched: 7. Per the germline V gene, CDR1 is SGHRS and CDR2 is YFSETQ. The CDR3 loop reads CASSLGTGEFEKLFF. The CDR3 nucleotides read TGCGCCAGCAGCCTAGGGACAGGGGAGTTTGAAAAACTGTTTTTT. The variable domain in full, with the rest retrieved from reference TRBV5-1 and TRBJ1-4, is KAGVTQTPRYLIKTRGQQVTLSCSPISGHRSVSWYQQTPGQGLQFLFEYFSETQRNKGNFPGRFSGRQFSNSRSEMNVSTLELGDSALYLCASSLGTGEFEKLFFGSGTQLSVL.

The rearrangement links TRBV14 to TRBJ2-1; 11 bases line up with TRBD2. CDR3 length: 19 residues. Per germline, CDR1 SGHDN and CDR2 FVKESK. The ends lost 0 bases at V and 12 bases at J; junction bases unmatched: 19. The CDR3 region is CASSQDRGSGTSGITGQFF. DNA of the CDR3: TGTGCCAGCAGCCAAGACAGGGGTTCGGGGACTAGCGGAATCACGGGGCAGTTCTTC.

This chain joins TRBV19 and TRBJ1-5, with D possibly matching TRBD1 (6 bases). Germline loops: CDR1 LNHDA, CDR2 SQIVND (reference sequence). Trimming took 6 bases from V and 0 from J, leaving 15 bases between them. The CDR3 totals 16 residues. The CDR3 nucleotides are TGTGCCAGTAGAACCGGGACATCTAATAGCAATCAGCCCCAGCATTTT. This encodes CASRTGTSNSNQPQHF.

The chain joins TRBV5-1 to TRBJ2-4; 10 bases map to TRBD1. The CDR3 totals 14 residues. Germline CDR1 and CDR2: SGHRS and YFSETQ. V shed 3 bases, J shed 5 bases, and the junction held 2 bases outside the gene matches. CDR3 region: CASSSGQGENIQYF. CDR3 nucleotides: TGCGCCAGCAGCTCTGGACAGGGGGAAAACATTCAGTACTTC.

CDR3 DNA sequence: TGCGCCAGCAGCCCTGGACAGGGTAACAATGAGCAGTTCTTC. Translation gives CASSPGQGNNEQFF. This chain joins TRBV5-1 and TRBJ2-1, with 8 bases lining up with TRBD1. The CDR3 spans 14 residues. The V gene end was trimmed by 4 bases and the J gene end by 5 bases; junction bases not matched to a gene: 5. Germline values: CDR1 SGHRS, CDR2 YFSETQ. Based on the CDR3 plus reference TRBV5-1 and TRBJ2-1, the full variable domain is KAGVTQTPRYLIKTRGQQVTLSCSPISGHRSVSWYQQTPGQGLQFLFEYFSETQRNKGNFPGRFSGRQFSNSRSEMNVSTLELGDSALYLCASSPGQGNNEQFFGPGTRLTVL.

J is TRBJ2-7 and V is TRBV7-8; 9 bases fit TRBD1. Germline values: CDR1 SGHVS, CDR2 FQNEAQ. The V and J ends lost 4 bases and 7 bases, in that order; junction bases with no gene match: 5. The CDR3 totals 13 residues. CDR3 sequence reads: CASSSGTGREQYF. The CDR3 coding sequence is TGTGCCAGCAGCTCCGGGACAGGGCGGGAGCAGTACTTC.

The chain joins TRBV11-2 to TRBJ1-1; 10 positions agree with TRBD1. V was clipped by 6 bases and J by 0 bases; unmatched bases: 7. In germline, CDR1 is SGHAT, CDR2 FQNNGV. The CDR3 is made up of 16 amino acids. The chain's CDR3 is CASSLGQGKMNTEAFF. CDR3 nucleotide sequence: TGTGCCAGCAGTCTGGGACAGGGGAAGATGAACACTGAAGCTTTCTTT.

This chain links TRBV10-1 with TRBJ1-2, with TRBD1 identical over 11 bases. Trimming took 11 bases from V and 5 from J; bases not matched to a gene: 4. The CDR3 spans 12 residues. Germline V gene lookup returns CDR1 WNHNN and CDR2 SYGVQD (reference sequence). The CDR3 here is CASGDRGYGYTF. CDR3 coding DNA: TGCGCCTCAGGGGACAGGGGGTATGGCTACACCTTC.

The chain carries TRBV7-6 and TRBJ2-1; 9 nucleotides align to TRBD2. CDR1 SGHVS and CDR2 FNYEAQ come from the germline V gene. The CDR3 is made up of 15 amino acids. J lost 6 bases, V lost 6 bases, and 9 bases had no gene match. The CDR3 DNA sequence: TGTGCCAGCAGTCGTAGCGGGAGCGGCCTCAATGAGCAGTTCTTC. It yields the protein CASSRSGSGLNEQFF.

Many counts were recorded for this clone. The V and J genes are TRBV30 and TRBJ2-3; the match to TRBD1 covers 8 bases. The V and J ends lost 3 bases and 7 bases, in that order; junction bases with no gene match: 6. From germline, CDR1 is GTSNPN and CDR2 SVGIG (reference sequence). The CDR3 spans 13 residues. CDR3 sequence: CAWRTDRAYTQYF. The CDR3 nucleotides read TGTGCCTGGAGGACGGACAGGGCTTATACGCAGTATTTT.

This clone has only one observation. The chain recombines TRBV29-1 with TRBJ1-5, with D uncertain. Germline V CDR1 and CDR2: SQVTM, ANQGSEA. Trimming stripped 4 bases from V and 3 bases from J, with 10 bases between. The CDR3 sequence is 13 residues long. This chain's CDR3 is CSVVSGLNQPQHF. CDR3 sequence (DNA): TGCAGCGTTGTTTCCGGTCTCAATCAGCCCCAGCATTTT. The whole variable domain, filled in from reference TRBV29-1 and TRBJ1-5, reads SAVISQKPSRDICQRGTSLTIQCQVDSQVTMMFWYRQQPGQSLTLIATANQGSEATYESGFVIDKFPISRPNLTFSTLTVSNMSPEDSSIYLCSVVSGLNQPQHFGDGTRLSIL.

The V gene is TRBV9, the J gene TRBJ1-5; D is uncertain. CDR1 SGDLS and CDR2 YYNGEE come from the germline V gene. The CDR3 is 14 residues long. The V gene lost 4 bases and the J gene lost 1 base, with 9 bases spanning the gap. CDR3 DNA sequence: TGTGCCAGCAGCTCCGGGTTGAGCAATCAGCCCCAGCATTTT. Its protein is CASSSGLSNQPQHF.